This T cell receptor beta chain was found in a study of T cells in women clearing cervical HPV infection. Overall study results and limits: CIN3+ cases had significantly higher TCR repertoire richness than controls, but evenness did not differ. Combining TCR richness with V gene abundances gave approximately 0.84 AUC.

Germline CDR1 SEHNR, CDR2 FQNEAQ (reference sequence). The junction had 5 bases not matched to a gene; V was cut back by 7 bases and J by 10 bases. This CDR3 is built from 13 residues. The repertoire was sequenced with immunoSEQ multiplex PCR; TCRdb's copy has only in-frame clones and lacks some. The clone table shows approximately 30,000 clones, with the ten largest holding around 3.5%. On this clone: Its antigen is undetermined. The read gets to within 3 residues of the CDR3 end, and the germline J gene fills in the rest.

This chain links TRBV7-9 with TRBJ1-6; 9 nucleotides align to TRBD1. What was sequenced was blood buffy coat. This TCR was recovered from a woman between 18 and 70 years old with a cervical HPV16 infection that either progressed to CIN3+ or cleared (not recorded which). This CDR3 is CASTRTGESPLHF. CDR3 DNA (partial): TGTGCCAGCACCAGGACAGGGGAATCACCC.